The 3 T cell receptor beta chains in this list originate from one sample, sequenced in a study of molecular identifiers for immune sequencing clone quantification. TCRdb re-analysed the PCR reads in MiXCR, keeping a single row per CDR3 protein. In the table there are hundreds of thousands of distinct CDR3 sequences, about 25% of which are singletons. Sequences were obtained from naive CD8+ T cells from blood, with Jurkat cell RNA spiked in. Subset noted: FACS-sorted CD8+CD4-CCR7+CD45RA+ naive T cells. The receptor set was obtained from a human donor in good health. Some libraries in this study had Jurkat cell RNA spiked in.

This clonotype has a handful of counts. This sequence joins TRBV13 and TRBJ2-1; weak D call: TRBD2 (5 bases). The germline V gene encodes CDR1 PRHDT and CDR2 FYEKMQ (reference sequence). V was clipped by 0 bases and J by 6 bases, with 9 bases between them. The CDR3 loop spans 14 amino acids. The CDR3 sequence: CASSLGSRGNEQFF. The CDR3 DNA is TGTGCCAGCAGCTTAGGCTCTCGGGGCAATGAGCAGTTCTTC. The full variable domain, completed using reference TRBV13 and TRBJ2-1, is AAGVIQSPRHLIKEKRETATLKCYPIPRHDTVYWYQQGPGQDPQFLISFYEKMQSDKGSIPDRFSAQQFSDYHSELNMSSLELGDSALYFCASSLGSRGNEQFFGPGTRLTVL.

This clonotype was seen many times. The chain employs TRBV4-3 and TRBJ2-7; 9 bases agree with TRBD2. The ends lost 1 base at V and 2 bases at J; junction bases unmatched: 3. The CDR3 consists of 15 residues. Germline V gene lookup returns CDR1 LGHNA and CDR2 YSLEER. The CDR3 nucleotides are TGCGCCAGCAGCCAAGGCCTAGCGGGGCCCTACGAGCAGTACTTC. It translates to CASSQGLAGPYEQYF.

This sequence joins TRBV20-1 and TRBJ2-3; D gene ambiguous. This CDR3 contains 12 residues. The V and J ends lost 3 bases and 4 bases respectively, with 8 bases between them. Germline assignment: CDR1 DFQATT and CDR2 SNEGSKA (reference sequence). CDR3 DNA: TGCAGTGCTAGCGGTTTACCAGATACGCAGTATTTT. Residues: CSASGLPDTQYF.